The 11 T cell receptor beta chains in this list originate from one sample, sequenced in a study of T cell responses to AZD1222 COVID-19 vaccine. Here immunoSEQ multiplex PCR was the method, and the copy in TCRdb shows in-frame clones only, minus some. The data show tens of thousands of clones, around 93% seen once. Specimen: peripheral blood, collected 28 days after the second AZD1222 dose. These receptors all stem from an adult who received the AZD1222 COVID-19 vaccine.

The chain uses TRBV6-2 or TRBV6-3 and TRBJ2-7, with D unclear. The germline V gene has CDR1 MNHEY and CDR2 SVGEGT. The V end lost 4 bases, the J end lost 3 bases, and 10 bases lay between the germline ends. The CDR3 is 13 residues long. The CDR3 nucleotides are TGTGCCAGCAGTTGGCAGGACCTCTACGAGCAGTACTTC. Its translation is CASSWQDLYEQYF.

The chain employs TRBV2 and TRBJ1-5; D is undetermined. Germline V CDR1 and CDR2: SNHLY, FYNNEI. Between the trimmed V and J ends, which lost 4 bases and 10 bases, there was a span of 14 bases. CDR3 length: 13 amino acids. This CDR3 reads CASSGNDGYPQHF. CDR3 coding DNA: TGTGCCAGCAGTGGGAACGACGGATATCCCCAGCATTTT.

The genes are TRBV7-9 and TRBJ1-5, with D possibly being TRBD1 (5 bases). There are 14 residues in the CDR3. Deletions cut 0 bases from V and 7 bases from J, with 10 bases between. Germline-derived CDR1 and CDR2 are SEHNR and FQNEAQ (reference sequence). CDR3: CASSLAGGNQPQHF. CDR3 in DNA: TGTGCCAGCAGCTTAGCGGGGGGGAACCAGCCCCAGCATTTT.

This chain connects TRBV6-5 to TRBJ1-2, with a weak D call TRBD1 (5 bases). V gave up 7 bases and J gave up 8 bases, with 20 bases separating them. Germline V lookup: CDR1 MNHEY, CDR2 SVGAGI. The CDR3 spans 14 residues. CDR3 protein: CASTPGTGGKGYTF. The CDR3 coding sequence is TGTGCCAGCACCCCCGGCACGGGGGGAAAGGGCTACACCTTC.

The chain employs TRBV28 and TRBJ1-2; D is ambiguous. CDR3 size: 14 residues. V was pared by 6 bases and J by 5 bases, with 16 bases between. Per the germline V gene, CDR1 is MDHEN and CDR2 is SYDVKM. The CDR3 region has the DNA TGTGCCAGCAGCCAATACGGGAGTGGATATGGCTACACCTTC. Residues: CASSQYGSGYGYTF.

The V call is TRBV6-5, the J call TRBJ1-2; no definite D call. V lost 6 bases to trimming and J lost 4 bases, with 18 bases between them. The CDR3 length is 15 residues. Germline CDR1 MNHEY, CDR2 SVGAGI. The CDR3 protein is CASRPTEGGIYGYTF. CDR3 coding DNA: TGTGCCAGCAGACCCACCGAGGGAGGTATCTATGGCTACACCTTC.

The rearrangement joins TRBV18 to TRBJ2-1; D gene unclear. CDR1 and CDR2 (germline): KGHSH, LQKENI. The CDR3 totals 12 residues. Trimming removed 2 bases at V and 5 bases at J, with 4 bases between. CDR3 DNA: TGTGCCAGCTCACCAGGGGACAATGAGCAGTTCTTC. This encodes CASSPGDNEQFF.

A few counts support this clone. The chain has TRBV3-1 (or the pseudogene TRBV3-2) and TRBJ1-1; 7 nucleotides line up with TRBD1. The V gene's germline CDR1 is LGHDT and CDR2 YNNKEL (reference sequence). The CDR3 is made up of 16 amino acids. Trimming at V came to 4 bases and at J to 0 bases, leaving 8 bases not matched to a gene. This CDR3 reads CASSPGTDQMNTEAFF. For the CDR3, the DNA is TGTGCCAGCAGCCCGGGGACAGATCAAATGAACACTGAAGCTTTCTTT.

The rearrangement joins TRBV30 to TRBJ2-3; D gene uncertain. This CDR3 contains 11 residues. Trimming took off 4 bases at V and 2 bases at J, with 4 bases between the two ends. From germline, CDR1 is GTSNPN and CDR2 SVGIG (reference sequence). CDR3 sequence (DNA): TGTGCCTGGACGGTCACAGATACGCAGTATTTT. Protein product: CAWTVTDTQYF.

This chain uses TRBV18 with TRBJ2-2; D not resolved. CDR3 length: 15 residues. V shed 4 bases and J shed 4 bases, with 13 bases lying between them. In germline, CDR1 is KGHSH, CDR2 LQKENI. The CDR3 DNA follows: TGTGCCAGCTCACGAGGCCAGCGCTTCACCGGGGAGCTGTTTTTT. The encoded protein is CASSRGQRFTGELFF.

CDR3: CASSYRESSYEQYF. The CDR3 bases are TGTGCCAGCAGTTACAGGGAGAGCTCCTACGAGCAGTACTTC. The genes are TRBV6-5 and TRBJ2-7; a weak D match, TRBD2 (5 bases). V shed 2 bases and J shed 0 bases, with 8 bases lying between them. Germline lookup yields CDR1 MNHEY and CDR2 SVGAGI. CDR3 size: 14 residues.